These 4 T cell receptor beta chains were all obtained from the same sample, sequenced in a study of blood T cell repertoires in COVID-19. Assay: immunoSEQ multiplex PCR; the TCRdb copy retains only in-frame clones and omits some. The table lists 200,000 to 250,000 clones, 65% to 85% of them singletons. Sequencing input: PBMCs or T cells enriched from blood (not recorded which). These receptors all come from a woman aged 35 to 49 who had recovered from COVID-19.

The rearrangement uses TRBV18 and TRBJ1-2; D not resolved. CDR3 length: 12 amino acids. The V end lost 5 bases, the J end lost 3 bases, and 7 bases lay between the germline ends. Germline CDR1 reads KGHSH; CDR2 reads LQKENI. The CDR3 nucleotides are TGTGCCAGCTCAGTGGAGGACTATGGCTACACCTTC. It is translated as CASSVEDYGYTF. Drawing the rest from reference TRBV18 and TRBJ1-2, the complete variable domain is NAGVMQNPRHLVRRRGQEARLRCSPMKGHSHVYWYRQLPEEGLKFMVYLQKENIIDESGMPKERFSAEFPKEGPSILRIQQVVRGDSAAYFCASSVEDYGYTFGSGTRLTVV.

The chain joins TRBV18 to TRBJ1-1; perhaps TRBD1 as D (6 bases). This CDR3 is built from 15 residues. CDR1 and CDR2 (germline): KGHSH, LQKENI. The V end lost 2 bases, the J end lost 1 base, and 11 bases lay between the germline ends. The CDR3 protein is CASSPGVGQNTEAFF. DNA for the CDR3: TGTGCCAGCTCACCAGGGGTGGGACAGAACACTGAAGCTTTCTTT.

This clone was observed once. This chain links TRBV7-9 with TRBJ2-5; 7 nucleotides agree with TRBD2. Germline loops: CDR1 SEHNR, CDR2 FQNEAQ (reference sequence). The ends lost 0 bases at V and 4 bases at J; junction bases unmatched: 17. The CDR3 loop spans 19 amino acids. The CDR3 protein is CASSLALRGGSGTGETQYF. The CDR3 nucleotides read TGTGCCAGCAGCTTAGCGCTTCGGGGCGGGAGTGGCACGGGAGAGACCCAGTACTTC.

The chain employs TRBV7-8 and TRBJ2-3, with TRBD2 identical over 8 bases. The CDR3 covers 16 residues. V was clipped by 5 bases and J by 5 bases; unmatched bases: 12. CDR1 SGHVS and CDR2 FQNEAQ come from the germline V gene. DNA for the CDR3: TGTGCCAGCAGCCCCAATGGCGCGGGAGGCCAAGATACGCAGTATTTT. Translating it yields CASSPNGAGGQDTQYF.